These 32 T cell receptor beta chains came from one sample sequenced in a study of T cell changes during pregnancy in multiple sclerosis. Sequenced by immunoSEQ multiplex PCR; TCRdb stores in-frame clones only, minus some. The sample yields over 25,000 clones, around 90% seen once. This specimen consisted of CD8+ T cells from peripheral blood mononuclear cells, obtained before pregnancy. These receptors originate from a female donor with multiple sclerosis, enrolled in a pregnancy study.

V usage is TRBV4-3 and J usage is TRBJ2-1; 7 bases agree with TRBD2. The CDR3 consists of 14 residues. Per germline, CDR1 LGHNA and CDR2 YSLEER. Trimming took 0 bases from V and 4 from J; bases not matched to a gene: 0. The CDR3 bases are TGCGCCAGCAGCCAAGAGGGACTATACAATGAGCAGTTCTTC. Its protein product is CASSQEGLYNEQFF.

The chain recombines TRBV6-5 with TRBJ2-3, with a weak D call TRBD1 (5 bases). With 4 bases removed from V and 4 bases from J, the gap between germline ends came to 12 bases. There are 14 residues in the CDR3. Germline CDR1 is MNHEY and CDR2 is SVGAGI. The CDR3 region is CASSFRQFSDTQYF. The CDR3 DNA reads as TGTGCCAGCAGTTTTAGACAGTTCTCAGATACGCAGTATTTT.

The V call is TRBV13, the J call TRBJ2-7; 12 bases are shared with TRBD2. The CDR3 runs to 15 residues. Germline V CDR1 and CDR2: PRHDT, FYEKMQ (reference sequence). V was pared by 2 bases and J by 3 bases, with 2 bases of the junction left unmatched. Written as DNA, the CDR3 is TGTGCCAGCAGCTTACGACTAGCGGGAGACTACGAGCAGTACTTC. Protein: CASSLRLAGDYEQYF.

The chain has TRBV28 and TRBJ1-2; 11 bases line up with TRBD1. The CDR3 runs to 11 residues. The germline V gene has CDR1 MDHEN and CDR2 SYDVKM. Trimming at V came to 10 bases and at J to 7 bases, leaving 2 bases not matched to a gene. CDR3 coding DNA: TGTGCCACCGGACAGGGGGCTGGCTACACCTTC. Its translation is CATGQGAGYTF.

The rearrangement uses TRBV6-6 and TRBJ2-3; D gene uncertain. This CDR3 spans 13 amino acids. Trimming left V 0 bases short and J 2 bases short, with 3 bases between. From germline, CDR1 is MNHNY and CDR2 SVGAGI (reference sequence). CDR3: CASSYSNTDTQYF. The CDR3 region has the DNA TGTGCCAGCAGTTACTCCAACACAGATACGCAGTATTTT.

The genes are TRBV7-9 and TRBJ2-7; 7 bases match TRBD2. Trimming cost V 1 base and J 2 bases; bases outside gene matches: 5. The CDR3 has 15 amino acids. CDR1 is SEHNR and CDR2 is FQNEAQ in the germline V gene (reference sequence). CDR3 loop: CASSLDGLGAYEQYF. Here the CDR3 DNA reads TGTGCCAGCAGCTTAGATGGACTAGGAGCCTACGAGCAGTACTTC.

The J gene is TRBJ1-1, the V gene TRBV11-1; TRBD1 aligns across 10 bases. The junction had 9 bases not matched to a gene; V was cut back by 5 bases and J by 0 bases. Germline-derived CDR1 and CDR2 are SGHAT and FQDESV (reference sequence). The CDR3 runs 17 residues. The CDR3, as DNA: TGTGCCAGCAGCGCCTTCCGGGACAGGGGACTGAACACTGAAGCTTTCTTT. Amino acid sequence: CASSAFRDRGLNTEAFF.

CDR3 in DNA: TGTGCCAGCAGTTTAATGGCTCCCCCCCTGAACACTGAAGCTTTCTTT. Translation: CASSLMAPPLNTEAFF. The rearrangement links TRBV27 to TRBJ1-1; D is unclear. The germline gives CDR1 MNHEY, CDR2 SMNVEV (reference sequence). The CDR3 runs 16 residues. Trimming removed 2 bases at V and 0 bases at J, with 13 bases between.

This CDR3 is CASSTKFWGPGQNFNYGYTF. In DNA form, the CDR3 reads TGTGCCAGCAGCACAAAGTTCTGGGGCCCGGGACAGAACTTTAACTATGGCTACACCTTC. The rearrangement uses TRBV4-2 and TRBJ1-2, with 7 bases matching TRBD1. Losses at the gene ends were 5 bases for V and 1 base for J; bases not matched to a gene: 22. Germline V CDR1 and CDR2: LGHNA, YNFKEQ. The CDR3 runs to 20 residues.

This clone came up a few times. The chain links TRBV4-2 to TRBJ2-1, with 7 bases fitting TRBD2. The CDR3 totals 14 residues. The germline gives CDR1 LGHNA, CDR2 YNFKEQ. Trimming removed 0 bases from V and 9 bases from J; junction bases left unmatched: 5. The CDR3 bases are TGTGCCAGCAGCCAAGAACTAGCGTCGGGTGAGCAGTTCTTC. This encodes CASSQELASGEQFF.

The chain carries TRBV5-6 and TRBJ2-2, with D possibly TRBD1 on 5 matching bases. Trimming cost V 5 bases and J 7 bases, with 12 bases left between them. Germline CDR1 and CDR2: SGHDT and YYEEEE. The CDR3 is 13 residues long. CDR3 in amino acids: CASREQGIGELFF. DNA for the CDR3: TGTGCCAGCAGAGAGCAGGGCATCGGGGAGCTGTTTTTT.

CDR3 sequence (DNA): TGTGCCAGCAGCGTAGTAGGTAGCGGGCCTCCTTACGAGCAGTACTTC. Translating it yields CASSVVGSGPPYEQYF. The chain employs TRBV9 and TRBJ2-7, with 7 bases fitting TRBD2. This CDR3 contains 16 residues. V shed 0 bases and J 4 bases; nucleotides not matched to a gene: 10. The germline CDR1 and CDR2 sequences are SGDLS and YYNGEE.

The chain employs TRBV13 and TRBJ2-7; 7 bases are shared with TRBD1. The CDR3 length is 15 residues. The germline V gene encodes CDR1 PRHDT and CDR2 FYEKMQ (reference sequence). V shed 5 bases and J 1 base; nucleotides not matched to a gene: 8. The CDR3 reads CASSSSGDSSYEQYF. The CDR3 region has the DNA TGTGCCAGCAGCAGTTCCGGGGACAGTTCCTACGAGCAGTACTTC.

This clone appeared once. The J gene is TRBJ2-1, the V gene TRBV27; possible D gene TRBD1, 6 bases. Germline-derived CDR1 and CDR2 are MNHEY and SMNVEV (reference sequence). This CDR3 comprises 17 residues. V was cut by 5 bases and J by 3 bases, with 20 bases left in between. For the CDR3, the DNA is TGTGCCAGCAGTGGGAAAAACAGGGAGTTTTTCTACAATGAGCAGTTCTTC. Translated, it gives CASSGKNREFFYNEQFF.

The V call is TRBV11-3, the J call TRBJ2-1, with D perhaps matching TRBD1 (6 bases). Per germline, CDR1 SGHNT and CDR2 YENEEA. The CDR3 length is 16 residues. Trimming stripped 8 bases from V and 4 bases from J, with 21 bases between. The DNA of the CDR3 is TGTGCCAGCCTATCATCAGGGACAAATTCTTACAATGAGCAGTTCTTC. This gives the protein CASLSSGTNSYNEQFF.

This clone has a single count. The chain couples TRBV19 to TRBJ2-1; 7 bases fit TRBD2. Germline CDR1 and CDR2: LNHDA and SQIVND (reference sequence). Trimming cost V 4 bases and J 2 bases; bases outside gene matches: 11. The CDR3 contains 17 residues. The chain's CDR3 is CASSSPPEGGPYNEQFF. The CDR3 DNA reads as TGTGCCAGTAGTAGTCCCCCGGAGGGAGGGCCCTACAATGAGCAGTTCTTC.

The chain couples TRBV27 to TRBJ2-1; D unresolved. CDR3 length: 14 amino acids. Trimming took 3 bases from V and 9 from J, leaving 15 bases between them. Germline V lookup: CDR1 MNHEY, CDR2 SMNVEV (reference sequence). Written as DNA, the CDR3 is TGTGCCAGCAGTTTTCTTATGGAGATGGGTGAGCAGTTCTTC. It yields the protein CASSFLMEMGEQFF.

The chain has TRBV10-3 and TRBJ2-7; D gene uncertain. The CDR3 contains 14 residues. The V and J ends lost 3 bases and 4 bases respectively, with 13 bases between them. CDR1 is ENHRY, CDR2 SYGVKD, per germline. CDR3 in amino acids: CAISDPAETYEQYF. CDR3 DNA: TGTGCCATCAGTGATCCCGCTGAGACATACGAGCAGTACTTC.

The rearrangement links TRBV29-1 to TRBJ2-5; D is undetermined. V lost 0 bases and J 4 bases, leaving 9 bases between the germline ends. CDR3 length equals 13 residues. Germline V gene data show CDR1 as SQVTM and CDR2 as ANQGSEA. CDR3 amino acids: CSVEETEVETQYF. CDR3 coding DNA: TGCAGCGTTGAAGAAACTGAGGTAGAGACCCAGTACTTC.

This clone is medium-sized by share. The chain has TRBV27 and TRBJ1-2; the match to TRBD1 covers 7 bases. The germline V gene encodes CDR1 MNHEY and CDR2 SMNVEV (reference sequence). With V trimmed by 6 bases and J by 5 bases, 3 bases remained unmatched. The CDR3 covers 12 residues. This CDR3 is CASRGQAYGYTF. CDR3 coding DNA: TGTGCCAGCAGAGGACAGGCTTATGGCTACACCTTC.

The rearrangement joins TRBV5-3 to TRBJ2-2; a weak D match, TRBD2 (6 bases). TRBV5-3 is an open reading frame, and its role is uncertain. The CDR3 consists of 17 residues. Trimming pared 3 bases from V and 0 bases from J, leaving 15 bases between. The CDR3 spells CARSWRTNQSNTGELFF. The CDR3 bases are TGTGCCAGAAGCTGGCGGACTAACCAATCGAACACCGGGGAGCTGTTTTTT.

This chain connects TRBV29-1 to TRBJ2-2, with TRBD2 matching 14 bases. Germline-derived CDR1 and CDR2 are SQVTM and ANQGSEA. Germline trimming cut 7 bases from V and 5 bases from J; bases unmatched to any gene: 9. The CDR3 sequence is 16 residues long. CDR3 sequence (DNA): TGCAGCGGGGGGACTAGCGGGAGCGTGAGTACCGGGGAGCTGTTTTTT. Translation: CSGGTSGSVSTGELFF.

This clone showed up just once. The chain is built from TRBV11-2 and TRBJ2-5; TRBD2 agrees at 9 bases. J gave up 2 bases and V 3 bases, and 7 bases lay outside the gene matches. CDR1 and CDR2 (germline): SGHAT, FQNNGV. This CDR3 spans 16 amino acids. CDR3: CASSFPLAGVQETQYF. As DNA, the CDR3 is TGTGCCAGCAGCTTTCCTTTAGCGGGAGTTCAAGAGACCCAGTACTTC.

In nucleotides, the CDR3 is TGTGCCAGCATCGGCGGGAGCTCCTACGAGCAGTACTTC. As protein: CASIGGSSYEQYF. The genes are TRBV6-1 and TRBJ2-7, with 7 bases lining up with TRBD2. Looked up from germline, CDR1 is MNHNS and CDR2 is SASEGT. Losses at the gene ends were 7 bases for V and 0 bases for J; bases not matched to a gene: 3. This CDR3 has 13 residues.

The V call is TRBV5-1, the J call TRBJ2-3, with D possibly matching TRBD2 (5 bases). CDR1 and CDR2 from the germline V gene are SGHRS and YFSETQ. The CDR3 consists of 16 residues. With 0 bases removed from V and 0 bases from J, the gap between germline ends came to 11 bases. Here the CDR3 reads CASSLGAETSTDTQYF. As DNA, the CDR3 is TGCGCCAGCAGCTTGGGAGCGGAGACTAGCACAGATACGCAGTATTTT.

This chain uses TRBV7-9 with TRBJ2-1, with TRBD1 matching over 8 bases. Losses at the gene ends were 5 bases for V and 6 bases for J; bases not matched to a gene: 9. CDR3 length equals 15 residues. Germline CDR1 and CDR2: SEHNR and FQNEAQ (reference sequence). CDR3 nucleotides: TGTGCCAGCAGCCAGGAACAGGGGGTCAGCAATGAGCAGTTCTTC. It specifies CASSQEQGVSNEQFF.

V and J are TRBV5-4 and TRBJ1-1; D possibly corresponds to TRBD1 (5 bases). This CDR3 has 13 amino acids. The germline V gene has CDR1 SGHNT and CDR2 YYREEE (reference sequence). V gave up 2 bases and J gave up 8 bases, with 13 bases separating them. CDR3 in DNA: TGTGCCAGCAGCTTTATTCACAGGAACGAAGCTTTCTTT. Its protein product is CASSFIHRNEAFF.

V usage is TRBV11-2 and J usage is TRBJ2-1, with a possible D match to TRBD2 (5 bases). The germline gives CDR1 SGHAT, CDR2 FQNNGV. The V end lost 5 bases, the J end lost 5 bases, and 7 bases lay between the germline ends. The CDR3 is 12 residues long. CDR3 amino acids: CASSRLNNEQFF. The CDR3 region has the DNA TGTGCCAGCAGCCGACTAAACAATGAGCAGTTCTTC.

This chain joins TRBV5-6 and TRBJ2-7; D unclear. CDR1 is SGHDT and CDR2 is YYEEEE in the germline V gene. The CDR3 has 15 residues. Deletions cut 1 base from V and 3 bases from J, with 14 bases between. The chain's CDR3 is CASSLLTQVNYEQYF. In DNA form, the CDR3 reads TGTGCCAGCAGCTTGCTAACCCAAGTAAACTACGAGCAGTACTTC.

The chain is built from TRBV6-4 and TRBJ2-1; D gene uncertain. Germline V lookup: CDR1 MRHNA, CDR2 SNTAGT. This CDR3 comprises 15 residues. V was trimmed by 8 bases and J by 0 bases, leaving 14 bases between them. DNA of the CDR3: TGTGCCAGCTCCGACCGACCAGGCTCCTACAATGAGCAGTTCTTC. Protein: CASSDRPGSYNEQFF.

Only one count was recorded for this clone. The DNA of the CDR3 is TGCGCCAGCAGCCAAGACCGGGACAGGCCCCTTTGGGAGCAGTACTTC. Its protein is CASSQDRDRPLWEQYF. This sequence joins TRBV4-3 and TRBJ2-7; 8 bases match TRBD1. V shed 0 bases and J 7 bases; nucleotides not matched to a gene: 11. The CDR3 length is 16 residues. Germline loops: CDR1 LGHNA, CDR2 YSLEER.

The chain uses TRBV5-5 and TRBJ2-1; 14 bases align to TRBD2. Germline V CDR1 and CDR2: SGHKS, YYEKEE (reference sequence). This CDR3 contains 16 residues. The J segment lost 6 bases and the V segment lost 4 bases, leaving 6 bases of the junction unmatched. CDR3 bases: TGTGCCAGCAGCCAAGATGGGACTAGCGGGAGCAATGAGCAGTTCTTC. This encodes CASSQDGTSGSNEQFF. The whole variable domain, remainder taken from reference TRBV5-5 and TRBJ2-1, is DAGVTQSPTHLIKTRGQQVTLRCSPISGHKSVSWYQQVLGQGPQFIFQYYEKEERGRGNFPDRFSARQFPNYSSELNVNALLLGDSALYLCASSQDGTSGSNEQFFGPGTRLTVL.